The T cell receptor (beta chain) under discussion was sequenced for a study of T cells in Graves' hyperthyroidism and ophthalmopathy. Amplification of TCR beta CDR3 regions was performed using RNA transcripts as template. First-round RT-PCR targeting the TCR CDR3 was performed with the HTBI primer set. One entry per CDR3 protein results from TCRdb running MiXCR on the multiplex PCR reads. The data contain approximately 560,000 distinct CDR3 sequences, under 60% of them seen just once; the ten biggest clones take up just under 8.5%. This CDR3 spans 14 amino acids. V was trimmed by 0 bases and J by 6 bases, leaving 11 bases between them. From germline, CDR1 is SGHDN and CDR2 FVKESK. Newly diagnosed patients aged 18 to 65 had hyperthyroidism of under 2 months' duration. Diagnostic assessment was based on clinical symptoms, serum thyroxine and TRAb, thyroid ultrasound and orbital computed tomography.

The specimen sequenced was peripheral blood or thyroid tissue (not recorded which). This rearrangement joins TRBV14 to TRBJ1-2; D is unresolved. This TCR was recovered from a woman aged 18 to 35 with Graves' hyperthyroidism. The CDR3 reads CASSQDRPLDGYTF. The DNA of the CDR3 is TGTGCCAGCAGCCAAGATCGACCGCTCGATGGCTACACCTTC.